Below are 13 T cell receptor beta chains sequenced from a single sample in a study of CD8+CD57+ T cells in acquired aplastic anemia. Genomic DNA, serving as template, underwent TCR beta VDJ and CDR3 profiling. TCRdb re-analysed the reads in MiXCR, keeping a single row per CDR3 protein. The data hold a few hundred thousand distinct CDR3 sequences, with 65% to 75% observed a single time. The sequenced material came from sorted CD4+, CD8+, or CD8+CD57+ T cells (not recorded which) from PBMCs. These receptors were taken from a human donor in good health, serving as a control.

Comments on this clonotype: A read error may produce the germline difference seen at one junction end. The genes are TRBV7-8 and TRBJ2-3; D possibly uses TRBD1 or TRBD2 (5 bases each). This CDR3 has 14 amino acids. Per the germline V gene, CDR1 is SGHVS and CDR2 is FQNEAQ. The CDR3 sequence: CASSDRGRVSTPAF. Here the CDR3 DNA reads TGTGCCAGCAGCGACCGGGGCAGGGTATCAACCCCAGCATTT. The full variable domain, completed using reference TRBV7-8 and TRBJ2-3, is GAGVSQSPRYKVAKRGQDVALRCDPISGHVSLFWYQQALGQGPEFLTYFQNEAQLDKSGLPSDRFFAERPEGSVSTLKIQRTQQEDSAVYLCASSDRGRVSTPAFGPGTRLTVL.

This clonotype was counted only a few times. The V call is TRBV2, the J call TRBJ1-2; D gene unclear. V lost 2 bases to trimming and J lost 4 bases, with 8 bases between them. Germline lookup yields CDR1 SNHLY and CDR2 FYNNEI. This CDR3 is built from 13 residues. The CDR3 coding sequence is TGTGCCAGCAGTGAACAAGGACCCTATGGCTACACCTTC. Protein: CASSEQGPYGYTF.

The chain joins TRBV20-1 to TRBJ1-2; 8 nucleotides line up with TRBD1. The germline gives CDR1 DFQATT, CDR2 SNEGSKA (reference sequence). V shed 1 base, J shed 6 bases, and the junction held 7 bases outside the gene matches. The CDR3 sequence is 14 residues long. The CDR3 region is CSARVVGQEDGYTF. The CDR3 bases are TGCAGTGCTAGAGTGGTGGGACAGGAGGATGGCTACACCTTC.

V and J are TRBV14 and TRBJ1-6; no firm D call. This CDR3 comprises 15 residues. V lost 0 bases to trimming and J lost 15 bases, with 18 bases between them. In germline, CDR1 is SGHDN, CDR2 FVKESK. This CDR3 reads CASSQEGPLKYFLHF. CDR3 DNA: TGTGCCAGCAGCCAAGAGGGCCCTTTGAAGTACTTCCTCCACTTT.

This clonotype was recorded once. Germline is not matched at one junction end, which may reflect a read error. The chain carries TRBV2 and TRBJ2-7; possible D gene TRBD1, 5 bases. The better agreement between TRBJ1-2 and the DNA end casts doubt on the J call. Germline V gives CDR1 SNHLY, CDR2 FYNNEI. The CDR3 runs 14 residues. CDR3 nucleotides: TGTGCCAGCAGAGCGGGGGGATCGGTATATGACTACACCTTC. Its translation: CASRAGGSVYDYTF.

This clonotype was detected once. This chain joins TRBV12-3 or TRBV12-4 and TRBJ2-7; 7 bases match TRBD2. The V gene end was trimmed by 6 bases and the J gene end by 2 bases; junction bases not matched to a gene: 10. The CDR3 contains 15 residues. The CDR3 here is CASSPSGGGTYEQYF. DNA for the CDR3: TGTGCCAGCAGCCCATCGGGGGGAGGGACCTACGAGCAGTACTTC.

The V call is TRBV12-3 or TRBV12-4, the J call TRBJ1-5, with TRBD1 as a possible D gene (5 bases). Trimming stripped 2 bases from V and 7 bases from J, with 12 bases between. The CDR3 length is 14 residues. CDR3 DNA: TGTGCCAGCAGTTTACTCCAGGGAGGCCAGCCCCAGCATTTT. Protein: CASSLLQGGQPQHF.

This CDR3 reads CASSVEVAGGADTQYF. Here the CDR3 DNA reads TGTGCCAGCAGCGTAGAAGTAGCGGGGGGGGCAGATACGCAGTATTTT. The chain recombines TRBV9 with TRBJ2-3, with 11 positions matching TRBD2. The V and J ends lost 0 bases and 4 bases, in that order; junction bases with no gene match: 4. The CDR3 runs to 16 residues. The germline V gene encodes CDR1 SGDLS and CDR2 YYNGEE.

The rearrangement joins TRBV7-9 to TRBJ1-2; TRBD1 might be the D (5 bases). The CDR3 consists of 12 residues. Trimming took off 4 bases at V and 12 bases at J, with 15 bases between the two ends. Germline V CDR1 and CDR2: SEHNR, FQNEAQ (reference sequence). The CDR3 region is CASSWGRSGNTF. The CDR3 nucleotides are TGTGCCAGCAGCTGGGGGAGGTCTGGTAACACCTTC.

The DNA for the CDR3 is TGTGCCAGCACGTTGCCCGAGTTTACCCCTCATGCTTTCTTT. Translating it yields CASTLPEFTPHAFF. J is TRBJ1-1 and V is TRBV7-9, with no clear D. The CDR3 totals 14 residues. V was trimmed by 7 bases and J by 11 bases, leaving 23 bases between them. The germline V gene has CDR1 SEHNR and CDR2 FQNEAQ (reference sequence).

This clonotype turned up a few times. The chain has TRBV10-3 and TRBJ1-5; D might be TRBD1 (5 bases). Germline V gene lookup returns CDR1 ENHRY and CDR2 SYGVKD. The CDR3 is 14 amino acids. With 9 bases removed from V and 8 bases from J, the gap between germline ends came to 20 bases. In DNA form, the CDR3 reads TGTGCCATTAGCCGGGACCCACCCAGGGAGCCCCAGCATTTT. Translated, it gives CAISRDPPREPQHF.

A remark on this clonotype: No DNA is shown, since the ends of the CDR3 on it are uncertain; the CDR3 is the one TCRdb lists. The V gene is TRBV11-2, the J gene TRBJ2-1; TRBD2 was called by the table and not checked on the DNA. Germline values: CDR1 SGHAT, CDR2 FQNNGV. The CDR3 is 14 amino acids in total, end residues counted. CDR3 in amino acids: CASSLGGRVGLGNF.

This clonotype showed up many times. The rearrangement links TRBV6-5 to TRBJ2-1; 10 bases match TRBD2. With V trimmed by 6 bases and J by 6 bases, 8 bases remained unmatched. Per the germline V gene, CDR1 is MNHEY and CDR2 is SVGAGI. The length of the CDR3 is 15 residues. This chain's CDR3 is CASSYSSGGGNEQFF. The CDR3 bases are TGTGCCAGCAGCTATTCTAGCGGGGGAGGCAATGAGCAGTTCTTC.